Listed below are T cell receptor beta chains from one sample, sequenced in a study of blood T cell repertoires in COVID-19. Sequencing was performed with immunoSEQ multiplex PCR; in TCRdb, only in-frame clones are kept and a portion is missing. This table has about 270,000 clones, less than 95% appearing once. Sequenced material: PBMCs or T cells enriched from blood (not recorded which). All receptors come from a man in his forties or fifties who had been exposed to COVID-19. CDR3s include the opening cysteine and the closing phenylalanine or tryptophan. Each record gives: clone size, J gene, D gene, V gene, CDR3 DNA, CDR3 protein. The D gene is left open where the match is weak. Clone size is stated in some rows and not others, as once, few, many or a class when expanded.

abundance: .; j_gene: TRBJ1-6; d_gene: .; v_gene: TRBV13; CDR3nt: TGTGCCAGCAGCATACAGGGCTCACCCCTCCACTTT; CDR3aa: CASSIQGSPLHF
abundance: .; j_gene: TRBJ2-5; d_gene: TRBD1; v_gene: TRBV5-1; CDR3nt: TGCGCCAGCAGCCAGACAGGGGGTATGAAGACCCAGTACTTC; CDR3aa: CASSQTGGMKTQYF
abundance: .; j_gene: TRBJ1-3; d_gene: TRBD1; v_gene: TRBV18; CDR3nt: TGTGCCAGCTCACCTGGCACAGGGGCTGGAAACACCATATATTTT; CDR3aa: CASSPGTGAGNTIYF
abundance: once; j_gene: TRBJ1-4; d_gene: .; v_gene: TRBV2; CDR3nt: TGTGCCAGCGCACTTGGGACGGAGGGAGAGAAACTGTTTTTT; CDR3aa: CASALGTEGEKLFF
abundance: few; j_gene: TRBJ1-2; d_gene: .; v_gene: TRBV15; CDR3nt: TGTGCCACCAGCAGAGAACAGGGCTACTATGGCTACACCTTC; CDR3aa: CATSREQGYYGYTF
abundance: .; j_gene: TRBJ1-2; d_gene: .; v_gene: TRBV11-3; CDR3nt: TGTGCCAGCAGCTTGGTTGGGGAGGGCTACACCTTC; CDR3aa: CASSLVGEGYTF
abundance: .; j_gene: TRBJ2-6; d_gene: .; v_gene: TRBV5-4; CDR3nt: TGTGCCAGCAGCTTGGGAACATCTGGGGCCAACGTCCTGACTTTC; CDR3aa: CASSLGTSGANVLTF
abundance: .; j_gene: TRBJ1-5; d_gene: TRBD1; v_gene: TRBV4-1; CDR3nt: TGCGCCAGCAGCCAAGGAATACAGGGGACTCAGCCCCAGCATTTT; CDR3aa: CASSQGIQGTQPQHF
abundance: .; j_gene: TRBJ1-2; d_gene: .; v_gene: TRBV9; CDR3nt: TGTGCCAGCAGCGTAGTTCCAGGAACTTTTGGCTACACCTTC; CDR3aa: CASSVVPGTFGYTF
abundance: .; j_gene: TRBJ2-2; d_gene: TRBD1; v_gene: TRBV10-1; CDR3nt: TGCGCCAGCAGTGATCATGGTCGTCAGGGGGCAACCGGGGAGCTGTTTTTT; CDR3aa: CASSDHGRQGATGELFF
abundance: .; j_gene: TRBJ2-1; d_gene: TRBD2; v_gene: TRBV5-4; CDR3nt: TGTGCCAGCACTCCTCGCGGGGGTCCGAATGAGCAGTTCTTC; CDR3aa: CASTPRGGPNEQFF
abundance: .; j_gene: TRBJ2-7; d_gene: .; v_gene: TRBV18; CDR3nt: TGTGCCAGCTCACCCCGGGACAATGACTACGAGCAGTACTTC; CDR3aa: CASSPRDNDYEQYF
abundance: .; j_gene: TRBJ1-3; d_gene: .; v_gene: TRBV6-5; CDR3nt: TGTGCCAGCAGGCTGGGACTGCATGGAAACACCATATATTTT; CDR3aa: CASRLGLHGNTIYF
abundance: .; j_gene: TRBJ2-3; d_gene: TRBD1; v_gene: TRBV29-1; CDR3nt: TGCAGCGTGTCGGGACAGTTCGGCGATACGCAGTATTTT; CDR3aa: CSVSGQFGDTQYF
abundance: .; j_gene: TRBJ1-1; d_gene: .; v_gene: TRBV6-4; CDR3nt: TGTGCCAGCTCCTCCGGGGAGATCAACACTGAAGCTTTCTTT; CDR3aa: CASSSGEINTEAFF
abundance: .; j_gene: TRBJ2-1; d_gene: .; v_gene: TRBV11-1; CDR3nt: TGTGCCAGCAGCTTAGGCACGAGCAATGAGCAGTTCTTC; CDR3aa: CASSLGTSNEQFF
abundance: .; j_gene: TRBJ1-2; d_gene: TRBD1; v_gene: TRBV30; CDR3nt: TGTGCCTGGAGTGTGACAGGGGTGTTGGGATATGGCTACACCTTC; CDR3aa: CAWSVTGVLGYGYTF
abundance: .; j_gene: TRBJ1-5; d_gene: TRBD1; v_gene: TRBV7-9; CDR3nt: TGTGCCAGCAGCTTTGTAGGGCAGGGGGATCAGCCCCAGCATTTT; CDR3aa: CASSFVGQGDQPQHF
abundance: .; j_gene: TRBJ1-2; d_gene: TRBD1; v_gene: TRBV3-1/TRBV3-2; CDR3nt: TGTGCCAGCAGCCGGGGACAGGGAGATGGCTACACCTTC; CDR3aa: CASSRGQGDGYTF
abundance: .; j_gene: TRBJ1-4; d_gene: .; v_gene: TRBV11-2; CDR3nt: TGTGCCAGCAGCCCTAGGGGAGGGGGTGAAAAACTGTTTTTT; CDR3aa: CASSPRGGGEKLFF
abundance: .; j_gene: TRBJ2-1; d_gene: .; v_gene: TRBV5-1; CDR3nt: TGCGCCAGCAGCTTGGGGAGTAACGATGAGCAGTTCTTC; CDR3aa: CASSLGSNDEQFF
abundance: .; j_gene: TRBJ2-1; d_gene: .; v_gene: TRBV9; CDR3nt: TGTGCCAGCAGCGTGGTAGCCGAGACCTACAATGAGCAGTTCTTC; CDR3aa: CASSVVAETYNEQFF
abundance: .; j_gene: TRBJ2-7; d_gene: TRBD2; v_gene: TRBV19; CDR3nt: TGTGCCAGTAAACTAGCGGGAACCTACGAGCAGTACTTC; CDR3aa: CASKLAGTYEQYF
abundance: .; j_gene: TRBJ1-2; d_gene: .; v_gene: TRBV5-1; CDR3nt: TGCGCCAGCAGCTCCCCGGGACAAAATGGCTACACCTTC; CDR3aa: CASSSPGQNGYTF
abundance: .; j_gene: TRBJ2-7; d_gene: TRBD2; v_gene: TRBV5-1; CDR3nt: TGCGCCAGCAGCTCCCCTAGCGGGAGTGGGGAGCAGTACTTC; CDR3aa: CASSSPSGSGEQYF
abundance: .; j_gene: TRBJ1-1; d_gene: .; v_gene: TRBV5-1; CDR3nt: TGCGCCAGCAGGGGATACAGGGTAGATACTGAAGCTTTCTTT; CDR3aa: CASRGYRVDTEAFF
abundance: .; j_gene: TRBJ1-4; d_gene: .; v_gene: TRBV9; CDR3nt: TGTGCCAGCAGCGCGCCAGACGGGGATGAAAAACTGTTTTTT; CDR3aa: CASSAPDGDEKLFF
abundance: .; j_gene: TRBJ1-2; d_gene: .; v_gene: TRBV28; CDR3nt: TGTGCCAGCAGTCCCGACCCAGGGAACTATGGCTACACCTTC; CDR3aa: CASSPDPGNYGYTF
abundance: .; j_gene: TRBJ2-3; d_gene: .; v_gene: TRBV24-1; CDR3nt: TGTGCCACCAGTGGGCTAGCGAACACAGATACGCAGTATTTT; CDR3aa: CATSGLANTDTQYF
abundance: .; j_gene: TRBJ2-1; d_gene: TRBD2; v_gene: TRBV7-9; CDR3nt: TGTGCCAGCAGCAACCGGGAGGGCCCCTACAATGAGCAGTTCTTC; CDR3aa: CASSNREGPYNEQFF
abundance: .; j_gene: TRBJ2-7; d_gene: .; v_gene: TRBV7-9; CDR3nt: TGTGCCAGCAGCTTCTTTGACACCTACGAGCAGTACTTC; CDR3aa: CASSFFDTYEQYF
abundance: .; j_gene: TRBJ2-7; d_gene: .; v_gene: TRBV1; CDR3nt: TGCACCAGCAGTCTTCCCTCCGGGACTTCCCATTACGAGCAGTACTTC; CDR3aa: CTSSLPSGTSHYEQYF
abundance: .; j_gene: TRBJ2-6; d_gene: .; v_gene: TRBV5-4; CDR3nt: TGTGCCAGCAGCTTTAGCGGGGCCAACGTCCTGACTTTC; CDR3aa: CASSFSGANVLTF
abundance: .; j_gene: TRBJ1-1; d_gene: .; v_gene: TRBV19; CDR3nt: TGTGCCAGTACCGACACAGTGAACACTGAAGCTTTCTTT; CDR3aa: CASTDTVNTEAFF
abundance: .; j_gene: TRBJ1-2; d_gene: .; v_gene: TRBV24-1; CDR3nt: TGTGCCACCAGTGATTTGACAGGAAACTATGGCTACACCTTC; CDR3aa: CATSDLTGNYGYTF
abundance: .; j_gene: TRBJ1-1; d_gene: TRBD1; v_gene: TRBV19; CDR3nt: TGTGCCAGTAGTATAGGACAGGGAAACACTGAAGCTTTCTTT; CDR3aa: CASSIGQGNTEAFF
abundance: .; j_gene: TRBJ2-7; d_gene: .; v_gene: TRBV4-3; CDR3nt: TGCGCCAGCAGCCAAGAGGGGACTGCGTCCTACGAGCAGTACTTC; CDR3aa: CASSQEGTASYEQYF
abundance: .; j_gene: TRBJ2-5; d_gene: TRBD1; v_gene: TRBV30; CDR3nt: TGTGCCTGGAATCCTGGACAGGGGGGAGAGACCCAGTACTTC; CDR3aa: CAWNPGQGGETQYF
abundance: .; j_gene: TRBJ2-7; d_gene: TRBD1; v_gene: TRBV5-1; CDR3nt: TGCGCCAGCAGCTCGGGACAGGGGAGCCTCTACGAGCAGTACTTC; CDR3aa: CASSSGQGSLYEQYF
abundance: .; j_gene: TRBJ2-1; d_gene: TRBD2; v_gene: TRBV11-2; CDR3nt: TGTGCCAGCAGCCAAACTAGCGGGGTCGATGAGCAGTTCTTC; CDR3aa: CASSQTSGVDEQFF
abundance: .; j_gene: TRBJ2-5; d_gene: TRBD1; v_gene: TRBV19; CDR3nt: TGTGCCAGTAGGACAGGGCTCAGGAGGCAAGAGACCCAGTACTTC; CDR3aa: CASRTGLRRQETQYF
abundance: .; j_gene: TRBJ2-2; d_gene: .; v_gene: TRBV5-1; CDR3nt: TGCGCCAGCAGCCCGACAGGTATCCTGTCGGAGGACACCGGGGAGCTGTTTTTT; CDR3aa: CASSPTGILSEDTGELFF
abundance: once; j_gene: TRBJ2-1; d_gene: TRBD2; v_gene: TRBV28; CDR3nt: TGTGCCAGCAGTTTAGGCGGACTAGCCAACAATGAGCAGTTCTTC; CDR3aa: CASSLGGLANNEQFF
abundance: .; j_gene: TRBJ1-5; d_gene: .; v_gene: TRBV19; CDR3nt: TGTGCCAGTAGTATGCTTCGGGGGGCATCCAGCCAGCCCCAGCATTTT; CDR3aa: CASSMLRGASSQPQHF
abundance: once; j_gene: TRBJ2-7; d_gene: TRBD2; v_gene: TRBV9; CDR3nt: TGTGCCAGCAGCGTAGCGGGGGGAGACCTCTACGAGCAGTACTTC; CDR3aa: CASSVAGGDLYEQYF
abundance: .; j_gene: TRBJ2-3; d_gene: TRBD2; v_gene: TRBV6-5; CDR3nt: TGTGCCAGTTCCCGTGGTAGCGGGAGAACAGATACGCAGTATTTT; CDR3aa: CASSRGSGRTDTQYF
abundance: .; j_gene: TRBJ2-7; d_gene: .; v_gene: TRBV29-1; CDR3nt: TGCAGCGTTGGACAGGGAACTGGGGAGGTGCAGTACTTC; CDR3aa: CSVGQGTGEVQYF
abundance: .; j_gene: TRBJ2-7; d_gene: TRBD1; v_gene: TRBV30; CDR3nt: TGTGCCTGGAGTGTAGGGTTGACAGGGGGTTACGAGCAGTACTTC; CDR3aa: CAWSVGLTGGYEQYF
abundance: .; j_gene: TRBJ2-2; d_gene: .; v_gene: TRBV9; CDR3nt: TGTGCCAGCAGCGTAGCCCAGGGTGGCACCGGGGAGCTGTTTTTT; CDR3aa: CASSVAQGGTGELFF
abundance: .; j_gene: TRBJ2-7; d_gene: TRBD1; v_gene: TRBV7-2; CDR3nt: TGTGCCAGCAGCTTACTCCGGGACAGGGCCTACGAGCAGTACTTC; CDR3aa: CASSLLRDRAYEQYF
abundance: once; j_gene: TRBJ1-2; d_gene: .; v_gene: TRBV5-1; CDR3nt: TGCGCCAGCAGCTTGGAGGTCCAGGGTAACTATGGCTACACCTTC; CDR3aa: CASSLEVQGNYGYTF
abundance: .; j_gene: TRBJ1-1; d_gene: TRBD1; v_gene: TRBV5-6; CDR3nt: TGTGCCAGCAGCTGGGCGGAAACGGGACAGGGGGCTGGGGGTGAAGCTTTCTTT; CDR3aa: CASSWAETGQGAGGEAFF
abundance: .; j_gene: TRBJ2-3; d_gene: TRBD2; v_gene: TRBV5-4; CDR3nt: TGTGCCAGCAGCTCCGGACTAGCAGTTAGCACAGATACGCAGTATTTT; CDR3aa: CASSSGLAVSTDTQYF
abundance: few; j_gene: TRBJ1-5; d_gene: TRBD1; v_gene: TRBV28; CDR3nt: TGTGCCAGCAGTCTTCGGGACAGTCCTGAGAGCAATCAGCCCCAGCATTTT; CDR3aa: CASSLRDSPESNQPQHF
abundance: .; j_gene: TRBJ2-7; d_gene: .; v_gene: TRBV11-2; CDR3nt: TGTGCCAGCACCCCCGGCTACGAGCAGTACTTC; CDR3aa: CASTPGYEQYF
abundance: .; j_gene: TRBJ1-4; d_gene: .; v_gene: TRBV27; CDR3nt: TGTGCCAGCAGTTTAAAAGGGGCTGGAAAACTGTTTTTT; CDR3aa: CASSLKGAGKLFF
abundance: .; j_gene: TRBJ1-6; d_gene: TRBD1; v_gene: TRBV9; CDR3nt: TGTGCCAGCAGCGGGACAGGGGACGGGTCACCCCTCCACTTT; CDR3aa: CASSGTGDGSPLHF
abundance: .; j_gene: TRBJ1-3; d_gene: .; v_gene: TRBV11-2; CDR3nt: TGTGCCAGCAGCTCGTTAAGGGGTTCTGGAAACACCATATATTTT; CDR3aa: CASSSLRGSGNTIYF
abundance: .; j_gene: TRBJ2-2; d_gene: TRBD2; v_gene: TRBV7-6; CDR3nt: TGTGCCAGCAGCTTTAGCGGGAGTGTGGCCGGGGAGCTGTTTTTT; CDR3aa: CASSFSGSVAGELFF
abundance: .; j_gene: TRBJ1-1; d_gene: TRBD1; v_gene: TRBV4-2; CDR3nt: TGTGCCAGCAGCCAGGACAGGGCGACCACTGAAGCTTTCTTT; CDR3aa: CASSQDRATTEAFF